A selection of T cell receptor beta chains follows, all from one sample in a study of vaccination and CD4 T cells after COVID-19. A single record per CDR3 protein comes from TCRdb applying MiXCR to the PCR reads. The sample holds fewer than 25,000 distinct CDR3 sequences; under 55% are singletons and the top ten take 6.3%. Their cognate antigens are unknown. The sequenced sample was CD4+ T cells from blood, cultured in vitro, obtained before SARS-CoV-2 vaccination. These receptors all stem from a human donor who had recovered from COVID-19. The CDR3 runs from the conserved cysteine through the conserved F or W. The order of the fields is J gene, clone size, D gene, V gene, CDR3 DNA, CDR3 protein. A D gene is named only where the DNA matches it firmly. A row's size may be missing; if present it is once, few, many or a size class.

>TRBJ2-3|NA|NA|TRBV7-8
TGTGCCAGCAGCCCCAGGTTGAGGGACATTAGCTCAGATACGCAGTATTTT
CASSPRLRDISSDTQYF
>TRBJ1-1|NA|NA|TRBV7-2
TGTGCCAGCAGCTCCGGGGGGGGAGCTGAAGCTTTCTTT
CASSSGGGAEAFF
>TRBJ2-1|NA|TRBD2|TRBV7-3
TGTGCCAGCAGCTTACAGCTAGCGGGGCCGAATGAGCAGTTCTTC
CASSLQLAGPNEQFF
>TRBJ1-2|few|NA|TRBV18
TGTGCCAGCTCACAGGCTAACTATGGCTACACCTTC
CASSQANYGYTF
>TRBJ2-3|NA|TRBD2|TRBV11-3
TGTGCCAGCAGCTTCCTACTAGCGGGGGCGCAAGATACGCAGTATTTT
CASSFLLAGAQDTQYF
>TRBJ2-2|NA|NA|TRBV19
TGTGCCAGTAGTGCAATCAGGGTGCTTTACGCCGGGGAGCTGTTTTTT
CASSAIRVLYAGELFF
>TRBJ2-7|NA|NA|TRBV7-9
TGTGCCAGCAGCTTTATGGGCCTCTACGAGCAGTACTTC
CASSFMGLYEQYF
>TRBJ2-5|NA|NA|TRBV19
TGTGCCAGTAGTATGCTTGGGGCGGACAGAGCCGGGACCCAGTACTTC
CASSMLGADRAGTQYF
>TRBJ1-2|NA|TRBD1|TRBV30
TGTGCCGGGTCTACAGGGGGCTATGGCTACACCTTC
CAGSTGGYGYTF
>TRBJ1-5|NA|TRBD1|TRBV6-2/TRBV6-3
TGTGCCAGCAGTACCGGGACAGGATTTTATAGCAATCAGCCCCAGCATTTT
CASSTGTGFYSNQPQHF
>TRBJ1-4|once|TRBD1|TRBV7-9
TGTGCCAGCAGCTTAGAGGGGACAGGGGGTGAAAAACTGTTTTTT
CASSLEGTGGEKLFF
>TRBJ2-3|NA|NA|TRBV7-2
TGTGCCAGCAGCCCCGGAGTCGATACGCAGTATTTT
CASSPGVDTQYF
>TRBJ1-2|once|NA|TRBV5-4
TGTGCCAGCAGCAGTGGGCCAGCTAACTATGGCTACACCTTC
CASSSGPANYGYTF
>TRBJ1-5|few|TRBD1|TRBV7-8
TGTGCCAGCAGCTCCGGGACAGGGAATCAGCCCCAGCATTTT
CASSSGTGNQPQHF
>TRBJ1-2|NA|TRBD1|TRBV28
TGTGCCAGCAGTTTCGGATTGTTCGGACAGGGAACGACCCATGGCTACACCTTC
CASSFGLFGQGTTHGYTF
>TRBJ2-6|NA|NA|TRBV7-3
TGTGCCAGCAGCGTAATAGGGGGACTACCTGGGGCCAACGTCCTGACTTTC
CASSVIGGLPGANVLTF
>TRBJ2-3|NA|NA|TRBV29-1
TGCAGCGTTGGCACAGATACGCGGTATTTT
CSVGTDTRYF
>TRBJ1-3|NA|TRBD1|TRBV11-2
TGTGCCAGCAGCGCCCCCGGACAGGGTACAAACACCATATATTTT
CASSAPGQGTNTIYF
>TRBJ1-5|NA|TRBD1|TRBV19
TGTGCCAGTGAACAGGGGCTCAATCAGCCCCAGCATTTT
CASEQGLNQPQHF
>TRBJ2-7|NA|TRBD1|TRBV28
TGTGCCAGCAGGGGAGGGACAGGGAACTACGAGCAGTACTTC
CASRGGTGNYEQYF
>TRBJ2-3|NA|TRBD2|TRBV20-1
TGCAGTGCTAGCACTAGCGGGAGTCGAACGCAGTATTTT
CSASTSGSRTQYF
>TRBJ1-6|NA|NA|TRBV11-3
TGTGCCAGCAGCTCCCAGGGGATGGTTGGTTCACCCCTCCACTTT
CASSSQGMVGSPLHF
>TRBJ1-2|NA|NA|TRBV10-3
TGTGCCATCACCCCCGGGGTGGCCCTGGGCTATGGCTACACCTTC
CAITPGVALGYGYTF
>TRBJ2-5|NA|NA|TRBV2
TGTGCCAGCAGTGAAACGACCAGCGCGGAGACCCAGTACTTC
CASSETTSAETQYF
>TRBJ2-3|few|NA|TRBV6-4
TGTGCCAGCAGTACGACAGAAGGGAGCGCAGATACGCAGTATTTT
CASSTTEGSADTQYF
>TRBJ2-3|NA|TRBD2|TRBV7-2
TGTGCCAGCAGCCGAGAAGCGGGAGGAATTGCAGATACGCAGTATTTT
CASSREAGGIADTQYF
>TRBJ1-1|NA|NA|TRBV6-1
TGTGCCAGCACGTTGAAAGGGGAGATGACTGAAGCTTTCTTT
CASTLKGEMTEAFF
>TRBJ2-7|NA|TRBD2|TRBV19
TGTGCCAGTAGTATTAGCGGGGGAGACTACGAGCAGTACTTC
CASSISGGDYEQYF
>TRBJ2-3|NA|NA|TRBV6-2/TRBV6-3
TGTGCCAGCGCCGAGCGAGGGGAGGCAGATACGCAGTATTTT
CASAERGEADTQYF
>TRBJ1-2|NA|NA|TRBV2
TGTGCCAGCAGTGACCAGGGGACCTATGGCTACACCTTC
CASSDQGTYGYTF
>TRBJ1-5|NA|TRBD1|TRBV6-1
TGTGCCAGCAGTCTGGGACAGGGACACCAGCCCCAGCATTTT
CASSLGQGHQPQHF
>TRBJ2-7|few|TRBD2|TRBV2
TGTGCCAGCAGTGACCGGGACTATCAAACCTACGAGCAGTACTTC
CASSDRDYQTYEQYF
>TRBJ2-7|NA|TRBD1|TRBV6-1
TGTGCCACCTGGACAGGGTTGCGCGAGCAGTACTTC
CATWTGLREQYF
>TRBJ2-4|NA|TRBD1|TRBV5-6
TGTGCCAGCAGCTTTTCAGGGGGCATTGTAAACATTCAGTACTTC
CASSFSGGIVNIQYF
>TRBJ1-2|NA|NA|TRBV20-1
TGCAGTGCTAGAGATCTGAGGGTAGACTATGGCTACACCTTC
CSARDLRVDYGYTF
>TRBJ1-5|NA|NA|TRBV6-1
TGTGCCAGCAGCTTTAGGGGGGCGGGCAATCAGCCCCAGCATTTT
CASSFRGAGNQPQHF
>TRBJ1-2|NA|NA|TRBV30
TGTGCCTGGAGTTCGGGGGCGTTCGAAGGCTACACCTTC
CAWSSGAFEGYTF
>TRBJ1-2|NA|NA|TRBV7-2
TGTGCCAGCAGCCCCAGCGGGGGGGTGAGGGATGGCTACACCTTC
CASSPSGGVRDGYTF
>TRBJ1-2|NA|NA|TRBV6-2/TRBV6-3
TGTGCCAGCAGTTACTCGACAGTGAACTATGGCTACACCTTC
CASSYSTVNYGYTF
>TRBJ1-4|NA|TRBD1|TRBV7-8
TGTGCCAGCAGCCCGGGGGGGACAGGGGGCCAAAAACTGTTTTTT
CASSPGGTGGQKLFF
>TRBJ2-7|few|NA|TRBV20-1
TGCAGTGCTGAAGGTCATACGAGCTCCTACGAGCAGTACTTC
CSAEGHTSSYEQYF
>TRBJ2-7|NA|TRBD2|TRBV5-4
TGTGCCAGCAGCTTGGATCAGCGGGGGGCCCTCGAGCAGTACTTC
CASSLDQRGALEQYF
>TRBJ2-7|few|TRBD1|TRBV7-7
TGTGCCAGCAGCCGGGACAGGGACCACGAGCAGTACTTC
CASSRDRDHEQYF
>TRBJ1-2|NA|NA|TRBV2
TGTGCCAGCAGCCCCTTGGCAGCAACCTTCTATGGCTACACCTTC
CASSPLAATFYGYTF
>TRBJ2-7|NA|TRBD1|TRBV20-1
TGCAGTGCTTCCAGGACAGGGGGCTTGTACGAGCAGTACTTC
CSASRTGGLYEQYF